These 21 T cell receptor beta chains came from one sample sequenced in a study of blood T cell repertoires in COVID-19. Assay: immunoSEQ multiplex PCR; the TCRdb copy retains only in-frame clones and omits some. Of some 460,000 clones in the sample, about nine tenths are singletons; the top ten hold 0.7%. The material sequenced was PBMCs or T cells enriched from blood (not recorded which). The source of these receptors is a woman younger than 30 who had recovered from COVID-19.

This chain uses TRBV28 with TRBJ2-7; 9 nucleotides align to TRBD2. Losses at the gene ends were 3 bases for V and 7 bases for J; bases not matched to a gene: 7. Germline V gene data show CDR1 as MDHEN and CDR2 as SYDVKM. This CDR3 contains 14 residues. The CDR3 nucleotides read TGTGCCAGCAGTTTCGCGGGGGGGCAAGTAGAGCAGTACTTC. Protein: CASSFAGGQVEQYF.

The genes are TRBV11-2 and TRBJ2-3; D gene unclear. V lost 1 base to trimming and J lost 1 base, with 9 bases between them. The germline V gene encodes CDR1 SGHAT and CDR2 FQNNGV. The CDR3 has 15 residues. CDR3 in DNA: TGTGCCAGCAGCTTAGGAAACACAGGCACAGATACGCAGTATTTT. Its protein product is CASSLGNTGTDTQYF.

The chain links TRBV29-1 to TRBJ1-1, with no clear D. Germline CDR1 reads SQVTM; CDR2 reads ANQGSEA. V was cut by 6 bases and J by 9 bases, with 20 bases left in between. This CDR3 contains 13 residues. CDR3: CSVLLTGEAKAFF. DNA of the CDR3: TGCAGCGTCCTATTGACGGGTGAAGCGAAAGCTTTCTTT.

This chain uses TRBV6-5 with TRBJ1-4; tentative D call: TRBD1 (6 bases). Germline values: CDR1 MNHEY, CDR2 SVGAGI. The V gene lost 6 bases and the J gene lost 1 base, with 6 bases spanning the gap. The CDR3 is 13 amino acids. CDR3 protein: CASRQGTNEKLFF. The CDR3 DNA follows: TGTGCCAGCAGACAGGGAACTAATGAAAAACTGTTTTTT.

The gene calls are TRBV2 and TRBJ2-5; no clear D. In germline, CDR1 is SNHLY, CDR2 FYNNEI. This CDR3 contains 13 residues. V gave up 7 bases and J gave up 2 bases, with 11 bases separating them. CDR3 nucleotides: TGTGCCAGCAACTTTCATCAACAAGAGACCCAGTACTTC. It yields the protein CASNFHQQETQYF.

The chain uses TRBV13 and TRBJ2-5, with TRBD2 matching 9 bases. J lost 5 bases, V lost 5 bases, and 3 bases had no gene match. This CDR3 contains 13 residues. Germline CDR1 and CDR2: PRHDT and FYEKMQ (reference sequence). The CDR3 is CASSPRGGETQYF. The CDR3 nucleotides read TGTGCCAGCAGCCCGCGGGGGGGTGAGACCCAGTACTTC. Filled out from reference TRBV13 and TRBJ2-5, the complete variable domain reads AAGVIQSPRHLIKEKRETATLKCYPIPRHDTVYWYQQGPGQDPQFLISFYEKMQSDKGSIPDRFSAQQFSDYHSELNMSSLELGDSALYFCASSPRGGETQYFGPGTRLLVL.

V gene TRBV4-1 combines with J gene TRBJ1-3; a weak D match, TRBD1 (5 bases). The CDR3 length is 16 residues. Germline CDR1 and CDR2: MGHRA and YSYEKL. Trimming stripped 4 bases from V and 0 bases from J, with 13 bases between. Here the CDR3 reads CASSPAGHPSGNTIYF. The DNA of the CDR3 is TGCGCCAGCAGCCCGGCCGGACACCCCTCTGGAAACACCATATATTTT.

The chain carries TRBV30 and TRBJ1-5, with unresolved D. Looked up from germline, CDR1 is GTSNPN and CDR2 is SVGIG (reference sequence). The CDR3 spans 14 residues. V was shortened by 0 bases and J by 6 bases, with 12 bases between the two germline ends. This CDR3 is CAWSVKGRGQPQHF. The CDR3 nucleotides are TGTGCCTGGAGTGTCAAAGGGCGGGGTCAGCCCCAGCATTTT.

CDR3 in amino acids: CASSLEIGQPQHF. Here the CDR3 DNA reads TGTGCCAGCAGTCTAGAGATAGGTCAGCCCCAGCATTTT. This chain uses TRBV6-5 with TRBJ1-5; the D is unclear. The V and J ends lost 5 bases and 6 bases respectively, with 11 bases between them. Germline loops: CDR1 MNHEY, CDR2 SVGAGI. CDR3 length: 13 residues.

CDR3 region: CASARGADYNEQFF. The DNA of the CDR3 is TGTGCTAGTGCCCGGGGGGCCGATTACAATGAGCAGTTCTTC. The V and J genes are TRBV12-5 and TRBJ2-1; maybe TRBD2 (7 bases). The CDR3 consists of 14 residues. CDR1 is LGHNT and CDR2 is FRNRAP in the germline V gene. Trimming removed 7 bases at V and 4 bases at J, with 14 bases between. Filled out from reference TRBV12-5 and TRBJ2-1, the complete variable domain reads DARVTQTPRHKVTEMGQEVTMRCQPILGHNTVFWYRQTMMQGLELLAYFRNRAPLDDSGMPKDRFSAEMPDATLATLKIQPSEPRDSAVYFCASARGADYNEQFFGPGTRLTVL.

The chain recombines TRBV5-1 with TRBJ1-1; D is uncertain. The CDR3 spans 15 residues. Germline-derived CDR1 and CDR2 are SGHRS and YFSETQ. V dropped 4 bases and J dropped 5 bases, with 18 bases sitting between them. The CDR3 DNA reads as TGCGCCAGCAGCCCCTCTGCCCTAGACGGGACTGAAGCTTTCTTT. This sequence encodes CASSPSALDGTEAFF. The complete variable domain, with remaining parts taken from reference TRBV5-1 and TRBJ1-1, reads KAGVTQTPRYLIKTRGQQVTLSCSPISGHRSVSWYQQTPGQGLQFLFEYFSETQRNKGNFPGRFSGRQFSNSRSEMNVSTLELGDSALYLCASSPSALDGTEAFFGQGTRLTVV.

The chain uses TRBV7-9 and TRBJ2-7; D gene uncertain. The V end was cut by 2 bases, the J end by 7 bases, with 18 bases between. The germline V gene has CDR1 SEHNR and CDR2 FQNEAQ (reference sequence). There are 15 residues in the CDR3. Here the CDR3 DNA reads TGTGCCAGCAGCTTAACGGAGTCCTACGCCAAAGAGCAGTACTTC. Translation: CASSLTESYAKEQYF.

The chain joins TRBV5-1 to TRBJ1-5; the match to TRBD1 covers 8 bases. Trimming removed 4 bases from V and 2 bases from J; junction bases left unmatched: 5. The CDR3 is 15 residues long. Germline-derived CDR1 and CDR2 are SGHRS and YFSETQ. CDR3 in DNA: TGCGCCAGCAGCCCGACAGGGGCGGGCAATCAGCCCCAGCATTTT. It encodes CASSPTGAGNQPQHF.

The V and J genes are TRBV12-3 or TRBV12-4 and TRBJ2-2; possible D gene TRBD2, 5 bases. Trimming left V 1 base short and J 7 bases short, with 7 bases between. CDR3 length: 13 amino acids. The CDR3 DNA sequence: TGTGCCAGCAGTTTAGGGAGGAGCGGGGAGCTGTTTTTT. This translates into CASSLGRSGELFF.

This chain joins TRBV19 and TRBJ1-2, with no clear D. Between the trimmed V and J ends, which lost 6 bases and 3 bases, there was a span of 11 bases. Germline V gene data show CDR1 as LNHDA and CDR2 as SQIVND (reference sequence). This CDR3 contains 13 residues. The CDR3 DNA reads TGTGCCAGTAGCCCCCGGGGAGACTATGGCTACACCTTC. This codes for CASSPRGDYGYTF. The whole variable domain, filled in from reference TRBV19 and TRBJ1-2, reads DGGITQSPKYLFRKEGQNVTLSCEQNLNHDAMYWYRQDPGQGLRLIYYSQIVNDFQKGDIAEGYSVSREKKESFPLTVTSAQKNPTAFYLCASSPRGDYGYTFGSGTRLTVV.

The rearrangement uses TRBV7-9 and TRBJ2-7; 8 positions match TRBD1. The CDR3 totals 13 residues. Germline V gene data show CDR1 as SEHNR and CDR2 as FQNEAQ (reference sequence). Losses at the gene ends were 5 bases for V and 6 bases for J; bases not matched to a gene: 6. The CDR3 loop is CASSGRTGLEQYF. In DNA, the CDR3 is TGTGCCAGCAGCGGACGGACAGGGCTCGAGCAGTACTTC.

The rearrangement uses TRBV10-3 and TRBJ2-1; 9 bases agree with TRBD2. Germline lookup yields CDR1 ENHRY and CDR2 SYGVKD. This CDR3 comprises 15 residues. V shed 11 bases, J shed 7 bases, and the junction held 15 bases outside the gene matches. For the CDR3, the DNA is TGTGCCCCCCTGGAGGGCGGGGGGGCCGGTAATGAGCAGTTCTTC. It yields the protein CAPLEGGGAGNEQFF.

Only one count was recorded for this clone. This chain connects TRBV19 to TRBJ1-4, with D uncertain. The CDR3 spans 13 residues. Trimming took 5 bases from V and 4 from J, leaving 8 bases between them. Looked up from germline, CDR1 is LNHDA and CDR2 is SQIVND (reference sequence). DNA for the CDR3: TGTGCCAGTAGTGACTCGGATAATGAAAAACTGTTTTTT. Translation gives CASSDSDNEKLFF.

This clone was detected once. The CDR3 here is CSVVGTVETQYF. The CDR3 region has the DNA TGCAGCGTGGTTGGGACAGTGGAGACCCAGTACTTC. The V and J genes are TRBV29-1 and TRBJ2-5, with 7 bases fitting TRBD1. Trimming took 6 bases from V and 5 from J; bases not matched to a gene: 6. Germline V CDR1 and CDR2: SQVTM, ANQGSEA. The CDR3 loop spans 12 amino acids.

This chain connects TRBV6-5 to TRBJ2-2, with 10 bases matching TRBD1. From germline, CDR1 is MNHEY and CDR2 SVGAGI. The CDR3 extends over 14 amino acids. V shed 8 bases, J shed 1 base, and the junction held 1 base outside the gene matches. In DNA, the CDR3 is TGTGCCAGCGACAGGGGGCGGAACACCGGGGAGCTGTTTTTT. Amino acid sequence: CASDRGRNTGELFF.

The CDR3 coding sequence is TGTGCCAGCAGCCGGAGAGGTAAACTAGCAGCAAAGACCCAGTACTTC. It codes for CASSRRGKLAAKTQYF. The rearrangement links TRBV13 to TRBJ2-5; D possibly corresponds to TRBD2 (6 bases). Trimming took off 5 bases at V and 6 bases at J, with 22 bases between the two ends. Germline CDR1 reads PRHDT; CDR2 reads FYEKMQ (reference sequence). CDR3 length equals 16 residues.